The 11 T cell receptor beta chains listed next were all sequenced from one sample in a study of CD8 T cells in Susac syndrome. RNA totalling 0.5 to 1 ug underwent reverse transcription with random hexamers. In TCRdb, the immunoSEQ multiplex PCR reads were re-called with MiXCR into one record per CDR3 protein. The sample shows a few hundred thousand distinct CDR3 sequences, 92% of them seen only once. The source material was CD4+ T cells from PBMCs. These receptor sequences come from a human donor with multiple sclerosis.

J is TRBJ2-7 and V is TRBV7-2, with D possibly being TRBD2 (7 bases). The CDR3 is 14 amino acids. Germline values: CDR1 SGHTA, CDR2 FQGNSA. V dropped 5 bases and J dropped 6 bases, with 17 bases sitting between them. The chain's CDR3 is CASSLHEGGLEQYF. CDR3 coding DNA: TGTGCCAGCAGCCTCCATGAGGGGGGGCTCGAGCAGTACTTC.

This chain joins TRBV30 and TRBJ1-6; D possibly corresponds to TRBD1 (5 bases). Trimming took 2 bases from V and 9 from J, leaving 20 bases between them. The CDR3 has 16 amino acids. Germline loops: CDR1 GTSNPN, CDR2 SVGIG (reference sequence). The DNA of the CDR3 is TGTGCCTGGAGTACTACCGACAGAACCCCTGGTTCACCCCTCCACTTT. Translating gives CAWSTTDRTPGSPLHF.

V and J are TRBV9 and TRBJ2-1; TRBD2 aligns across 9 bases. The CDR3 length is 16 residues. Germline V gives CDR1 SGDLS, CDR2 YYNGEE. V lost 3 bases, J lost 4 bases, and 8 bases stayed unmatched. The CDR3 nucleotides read TGTGCCAGCAGCGCTGGTAGCGGGAGCCTATACAATGAGCAGTTCTTC. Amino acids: CASSAGSGSLYNEQFF.

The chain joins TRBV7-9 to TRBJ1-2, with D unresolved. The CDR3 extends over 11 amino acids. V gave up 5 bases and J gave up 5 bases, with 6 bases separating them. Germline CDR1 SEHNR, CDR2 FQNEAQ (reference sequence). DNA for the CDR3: TGTGCCAGCAGCAACTCATATGGCTACACCTTC. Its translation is CASSNSYGYTF.

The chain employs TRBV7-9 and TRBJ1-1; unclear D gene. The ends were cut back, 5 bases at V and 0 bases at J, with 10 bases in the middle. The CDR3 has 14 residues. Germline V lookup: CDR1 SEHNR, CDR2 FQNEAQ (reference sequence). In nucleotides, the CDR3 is TGTGCCAGCAGCCTTTGGACGGTGAACACTGAAGCTTTCTTT. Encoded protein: CASSLWTVNTEAFF.

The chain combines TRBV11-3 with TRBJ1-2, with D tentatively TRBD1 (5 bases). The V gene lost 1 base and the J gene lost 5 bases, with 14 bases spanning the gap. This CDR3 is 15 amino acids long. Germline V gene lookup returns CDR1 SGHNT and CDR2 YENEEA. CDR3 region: CASSLGGSGGYGYTF. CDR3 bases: TGTGCCAGCAGCTTAGGGGGCTCCGGAGGATATGGCTACACCTTC. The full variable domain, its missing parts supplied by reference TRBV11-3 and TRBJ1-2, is EAGVVQSPRYKIIEKKQPVAFWCNPISGHNTLYWYLQNLGQGPELLIRYENEEAVDDSQLPKDRFSAERLKGVDSTLKIQPAELGDSAVYLCASSLGGSGGYGYTFGSGTRLTVV.

The CDR3: CASSFTFGGTAYPPRQLFF. In DNA form, the CDR3 reads TGTGCCAGCAGCTTTACTTTCGGCGGGACAGCCTACCCCCCGCGACAACTGTTTTTT. The chain couples TRBV7-9 to TRBJ1-4; 7 bases fit TRBD1. The CDR3 loop spans 19 amino acids. Germline-derived CDR1 and CDR2 are SEHNR and FQNEAQ (reference sequence). With V trimmed by 3 bases and J by 12 bases, 25 bases remained unmatched.

CDR3 nucleotides: TGTGCCAGCAGCCAATCCTCGAGCAGGAGCAATCAGCCCCAGCATTTT. Its protein is CASSQSSSRSNQPQHF. The chain is built from TRBV4-2 and TRBJ1-5; D is ambiguous. This CDR3 has 16 residues. CDR1 is LGHNA and CDR2 is YNFKEQ in the germline V gene. The V end lost 2 bases, the J end lost 1 base, and 12 bases lay between the germline ends.

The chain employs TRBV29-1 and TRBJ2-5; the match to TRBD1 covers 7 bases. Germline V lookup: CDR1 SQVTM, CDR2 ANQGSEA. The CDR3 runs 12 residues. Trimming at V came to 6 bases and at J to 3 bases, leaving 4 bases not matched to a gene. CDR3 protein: CSVSDREETQYF. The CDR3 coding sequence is TGCAGCGTAAGCGACAGGGAAGAGACCCAGTACTTC.

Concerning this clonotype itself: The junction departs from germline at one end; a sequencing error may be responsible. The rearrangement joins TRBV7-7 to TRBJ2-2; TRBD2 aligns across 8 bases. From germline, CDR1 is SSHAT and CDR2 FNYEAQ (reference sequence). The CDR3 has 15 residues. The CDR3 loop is CASSLAGIGTGELFF. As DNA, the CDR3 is TGTGCTAGCAGCTTAGCGGGGATCGGAACCGGGGAGCTGTTTTTT.

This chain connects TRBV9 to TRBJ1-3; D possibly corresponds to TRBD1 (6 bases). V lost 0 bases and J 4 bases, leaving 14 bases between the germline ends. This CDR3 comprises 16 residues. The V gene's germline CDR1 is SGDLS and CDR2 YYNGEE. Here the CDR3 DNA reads TGTGCCAGCAGCGTAGGGGGAACAGGGTCCGGAAACACCATATATTTT. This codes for CASSVGGTGSGNTIYF. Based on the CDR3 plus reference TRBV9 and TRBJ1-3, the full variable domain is DSGVTQTPKHLITATGQRVTLRCSPRSGDLSVYWYQQSLDQGLQFLIQYYNGEERAKGNILERFSAQQFPDLHSELNLSSLELGDSALYFCASSVGGTGSGNTIYFGEGSWLTVV.